One T cell receptor (beta chain) is described in this entry. V lost 2 bases, J lost 4 bases, and 14 bases lay in between. The length of the CDR3 is 15 residues. CDR1 MNHEY and CDR2 SVGAGI come from the germline V gene. The sample belongs to a study of blood T cell repertoires in COVID-19. Overall study context: The United States, Italy and Spain supplied acute and convalescent COVID-19 samples.

The table came from immunoSEQ multiplex PCR; TCRdb's copy has only in-frame clones and leaves some out. The data show 250,000 to 350,000 clones, around 87% seen once. Ages ranged from about 18 to 89 years, with residence in about 24 US areas. The sequenced material came from PBMCs or T cells enriched from blood (not recorded which). V usage is TRBV6-5 and J usage is TRBJ2-5; possibly TRBD1 for D (6 bases). This TCR derives from a young woman with acute COVID-19. The CDR3 spells CASSYLTGSGETQYF. In DNA, the CDR3 is TGTGCCAGCAGTTACCTTACAGGGTCGGGAGAGACCCAGTACTTC.